This TCR beta chain appears in the sequencing data of a study of T cells after yellow fever vaccination. For the study at large: For low cell numbers, libraries were made with SMART-Seq v4 Ultra Low Input.

Only a few counts were recorded for this clonotype. CDR1 SGHTA and CDR2 FQGNSA come from the germline V gene. Unmatched junction bases numbered 16, after V lost 5 bases and J lost 7 bases. The CDR3 runs 16 residues. From the 5' RACE reads, TCRdb called clonotypes with MiXCR, one entry per CDR3 protein. The table shows some 300,000 distinct CDR3 sequences, with approximately 8% occurring only once. This material consisted of CD4+ T cells sorted from PBMCs, taken 5 days after the yellow fever booster vaccination. This receptor was identified in a man aged 18-30 years who received the YFV17D yellow fever vaccine. This sequence joins TRBV7-2 and TRBJ2-5, with 7 bases aligning to TRBD1. The CDR3 loop is CASSLQGEPGYGTQYF. The CDR3 nucleotides are TGTGCCAGCAGCCTCCAGGGGGAGCCAGGGTATGGGACCCAGTACTTC.